The 4 T cell receptor beta chains presented below share a single source sample, sequenced in a study of tissue T cells after allogeneic stem cell transplantation. Measured with immunoSEQ multiplex PCR; TCRdb has only the in-frame clones, and not every one. The sample shows thousands of clones, roughly a third of them seen only once. Time point meaning: mouse harvest day 14 after allogeneic transplant. The graft held 10^6 splenic CD5+ T cells and 10^7 T-cell-depleted bone marrow cells. What was sequenced was skin. These receptor sequences come from a female BALB/c mouse given C57BL/6 T cells with graft-versus-host disease after an allogeneic hematopoietic cell transplant.

On this clone itself: Mouse names are used for the genes. The CDR3 end lies 1 residue beyond the end of the read and is filled in from the germline J gene. This chain joins TRBV26 and TRBJ1-4; D ambiguous. Germline V lookup: CDR1 KGHPV, CDR2 FQNQEV (reference sequence). CDR3 length: 13 residues. Trimming shortened V by 0 bases and J by 8 bases, and 7 bases separated the two germline ends. The chain's CDR3 is CASSLSIRERLFF. The covered CDR3 bases are TGTGCCAGCAGTCTGTCGATCAGGGAAAGATTATTT.

This clone is medium-sized (0.01 to 0.1%) within its sample. Gene names follow the mouse nomenclature. The read terminates 1 residue before the CDR3 end, so the remaining end is supplied by the germline J gene. The chain is built from TRBV2 and TRBJ1-2, with 10 bases matching TRBD1. The CDR3 extends over 16 amino acids. The germline V gene has CDR1 LGHNA and CDR2 YSYQKL. Trimming cost V 0 bases and J 5 bases; bases outside gene matches: 6. The CDR3 here is CASSQDRDRGWSDYTF. CDR3 DNA, as far as it was read: TGTGCCAGCAGCCAAGATCGGGACAGGGGATGGTCCGACTACACC.

This clone is medium-sized. Gene labels here are mouse ones. The read terminates 1 residue ahead of where the CDR3 ends, so the germline J gene completes it. The rearrangement links TRBV26 to TRBJ1-4; TRBD1 matches 10 bases. Germline lookup yields CDR1 KGHPV and CDR2 FQNQEV (reference sequence). V lost 4 bases and J lost 8; bases outside the gene matches: 4. There are 14 residues in the CDR3. The CDR3 spells CASSRGQGTERLFF. The CDR3 DNA, read in part, is TGTGCCAGCAGTCGGGGACAGGGGACAGAAAGATTATTT.

Of note for this clone: Here the gene names and germline are mouse. Read sequence stops 1 residue before the CDR3 end, and the germline J gene provides the missing end. The chain uses TRBV26 and TRBJ1-3; perhaps TRBD1 as D (6 bases). This CDR3 comprises 16 residues. Per germline, CDR1 KGHPV and CDR2 FQNQEV (reference sequence). The V end lost 2 bases, the J end lost 0 bases, and 11 bases lay between the germline ends. CDR3 residues: CASSLAVTGSGNTLYF. CDR3 DNA, as far as it was read: TGTGCCAGCAGTCTGGCGGTGACAGGTTCTGGAAATACGCTCTAT.